The sequence of this T cell receptor beta chain was determined in a study of T cell responses to AZD1222 COVID-19 vaccine. Remarks on this clone: Antigen unknown.

Study-level results: Among vaccine-associated CD4 TCRs, coverage spanned spike, with dominance at 160-218 and 743-854. The donor cohort was predominantly white British with a female majority, and clonal diversity may have been underestimated. Receipt of two AZD1222 doses was followed by a rise in Spike-specific TCR breadth and depth.

TCRdb's table, derived via immunoSEQ multiplex PCR, lists solely in-frame clones and lacks some. The table has roughly 110,000 clones, around 90% seen once. Sequencing used peripheral blood, obtained on day 0 of AZD1222 vaccination. The TCR originated in an adult in good health.

CDR3 sequence (DNA): TGTGCCAGCAGAGAGGGACAGGGGAAATTTCAGCCCCAGCATTTT. It is translated as CASREGQGKFQPQHF. The V call is TRBV6-5, the J call TRBJ1-5; 10 nucleotides align to TRBD1. Germline CDR1 and CDR2: MNHEY and SVGAGI. The CDR3 is 15 amino acids. Trimming cost V 6 bases and J 6 bases; bases outside gene matches: 8.